This TCR beta chain stems from a study of T cell responses to AZD1222 COVID-19 vaccine. From germline, CDR1 is SNHLY and CDR2 FYNNEI. With 7 bases clipped from V and 5 bases from J, the junction kept 7 bases outside the gene matches. The CDR3 runs 15 residues. Assay: immunoSEQ multiplex PCR; the TCRdb copy retains only in-frame clones and omits some. The sample comprises 120,000 to 150,000 clones, over 80% of which are singletons, and approximately 3.6% rests with the top ten. The source is an adult who received the AZD1222 COVID-19 vaccine. J is TRBJ2-2 and V is TRBV2; 10 nucleotides agree with TRBD2. Sequences were derived from peripheral blood, sampled 28 days after the second AZD1222 dose. In DNA form, the CDR3 reads TGTGCCAGCACTTATCCGGGACTAGCGACCGGGGAGCTGTTTTTT. Its protein is CASTYPGLATGELFF.